This TCR beta chain emerged from a study of regulatory T cells in long-lasting Graves disease (dated by TCRdb to the early 2020s). Context from the whole study: Patients with newly diagnosed Graves' disease had been on antithyroid drugs for under 3 months. This study used TCR sequencing and RNA sequencing of peripheral blood to compare persistent Graves' disease patients against newly diagnosed Graves' disease patients. The study was registered as a clinical trial and conducted in China. TCR sequencing covered some 13 persistent and roughly 20 newly diagnosed Graves' disease patients, about 35 samples in total.

About this clonotype: This clone's antigen is unknown. The likely explanation is a read error, given a far larger clone one base away.

As encoded in the germline V gene (reference sequence), CDR1 is DFQATT while CDR2 is SNEGSKA. Inclusive of the bounding cysteine and phenylalanine, the CDR3 is 15 residues long. Only CDR3 DNA is held: 45 bases, read in frame from base 1. Deletion took 0 bases off V and 10 bases off J, with a span of 19 bases between the germline ends. Reading the label with the study, this specimen's time point is: newly diagnosed GD, antithyroid drugs for less than 3 months. For both TCR sequencing and RNA sequencing, RNA was extracted from PBMCs using TRIzol. The diagnosis of Graves' disease followed American Thyroid Association guidelines. Patients were recruited from an endocrinology department in Xi'an, China. Each patient gave about 8.1 milliliters of peripheral blood, collected in an EDTA anticoagulant tube. PBMCs were isolated by Ficoll Paque Plus density gradient separation without further T cell sorting. An Agilent 2100 Bioanalyzer and agarose gel were used to check RNA quality, and a NanoDrop 2000 was used to measure RNA concentration.

Library preparation was by multiplex PCR. The reads were generated on an Illumina HiSeq 4000. CDR3 regions were amplified by Arm-PCR with iRepertoire HTBI primers to construct TCR beta libraries. Before sequencing, the PCR products went through gel purification. The study's processing was this. Across samples, 60 to 80 TRBV and over 11 TRBJ segments were identified and used for gene usage analysis of CDR3 amino acid clonotypes. COPE and FqMerger were used to merge the filtered high-quality paired reads into contigs. Contigs were aligned with BLAST to IMGT TRBV, TRBD and TRBJ reference genes, and CDR3 was defined per IMGT. Highly expanded clones were defined as clonotypes with a frequency above 0.1%. Repertoire diversity was measured by Shannon entropy, and V-J evenness by the Gini coefficient. A clonotype was considered public if more than one individual shared it. TCRdb took the public reads, trimmed them with fastp at Q25, ran MiXCR for clone calling and kept in-frame beta chains. Identical CDR3 proteins give one entry, which carries the most common genes and DNA. TCRdb's processing, not the authors', yielded these V and J calls. The sample has around 420,000 distinct CDR3 sequences on record, 15% to 17% of them singletons. The top ten constitute around a fifth of the sample.

The paper's findings and limits, for the study overall: The authors noted that the small sample size was a limitation that may lower accuracy. Lower TCR Shannon entropy and fewer highly expanded clones were observed in persistent Graves' disease patients than in newly diagnosed patients, which suggested clonal expansion. Persistent patients shared more public clonotypes among themselves (2,741) than newly diagnosed patients did (about 970). Only the TCR beta chain was sequenced and analyzed. Only peripheral blood was studied, because thyroid tissue, the primary lesion, was inaccessible. Preferential use of TRBV28, TRBJ1-2 and TRBJ2-5 was observed in persistent disease, whereas TRBV20-1 and TRBJ2-1 were favored in newly diagnosed disease.

Material: peripheral blood mononuclear cells (PBMCs), obtained at new diagnosis, from a patient treated with antithyroid drugs. The chain uses TRBV20-1 and TRBJ2-1; TRBD1 is a possible D gene, resting on 5 matching bases. This TCR derives from a female donor with Graves disease. The CDR3 protein: CSARDSRTLPYEQFF. The base sequence is TGCAGTGCTAGAGATTCCCGGACATTACCCTACGAGCAGTTCTTC.